This T cell receptor (beta chain) was sequenced during a study of blood T cell repertoires in COVID-19. Study in general: Italy, Spain and the United States were the sources of the convalescent and acute COVID-19 samples.

V was trimmed by 2 bases and J by 7 bases, leaving 15 bases between them. Per the germline V gene, CDR1 is MNHEY and CDR2 is SVGAGI. The CDR3 spans 16 residues. Profiling relied on immunoSEQ multiplex PCR, and the TCRdb table lists in-frame clones only, not all of them. The sample includes tens of thousands of clones, approximately 80% of them seen just once. The sequence was obtained from a man between 50 and 59 years old with acute or convalescent COVID-19. The material sequenced was peripheral blood. This chain joins TRBV6-5 and TRBJ1-6; the D is unclear. This CDR3 is CASSYEVRRTNSPLHF. Here the CDR3 DNA reads TGTGCCAGCAGTTACGAGGTGCGCCGCACGAATTCACCCCTCCACTTT.